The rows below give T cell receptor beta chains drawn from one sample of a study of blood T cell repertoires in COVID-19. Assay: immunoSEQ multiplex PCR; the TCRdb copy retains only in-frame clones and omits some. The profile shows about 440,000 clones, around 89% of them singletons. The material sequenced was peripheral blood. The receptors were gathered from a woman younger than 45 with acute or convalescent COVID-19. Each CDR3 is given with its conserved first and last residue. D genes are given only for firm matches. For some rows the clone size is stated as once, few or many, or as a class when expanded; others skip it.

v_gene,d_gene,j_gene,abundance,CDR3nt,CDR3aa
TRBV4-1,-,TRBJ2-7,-,TGCGCCAGCAGCCAGGTTACAGGGAGCGGACATGCCGAGCAGTACTTC,CASSQVTGSGHAEQYF
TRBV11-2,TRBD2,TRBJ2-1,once,TGTGCCAGCAGCCCATCCAGCGGGAATTACAATGAGCAGTTCTTC,CASSPSSGNYNEQFF
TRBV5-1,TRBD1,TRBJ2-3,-,TGCGCCAGCAGCCCAGGGACAGGAGGCACAGATACGCAGTATTTT,CASSPGTGGTDTQYF
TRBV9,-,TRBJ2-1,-,TGTGCCAGCAGCGTAGGTCAGGGTGGTGTCGGTGAGCAGTTCTTC,CASSVGQGGVGEQFF
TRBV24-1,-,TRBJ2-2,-,TGTGCCACCAGCGGAACTGGGGGCGGCGGGGAGCTGTTTTTT,CATSGTGGGGELFF
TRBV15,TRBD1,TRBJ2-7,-,TGTGCCACCAGCAGAGATGGTTCAGGGGGCATGAACGAGCAGTACTTC,CATSRDGSGGMNEQYF
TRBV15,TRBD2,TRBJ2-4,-,TGTGCCACCAGCAGGGAAGCCTCGGGACTAGTTTTTCAGTACTTC,CATSREASGLVFQYF
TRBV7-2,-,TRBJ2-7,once,TGTGCCAGCAGCTCGGCAGGAGGCTACGAGCAGTACTTC,CASSSAGGYEQYF
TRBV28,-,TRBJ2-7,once,TGTGCCAGCTGTCCGGGAGTTTTCTTCTACGAGCAGTACTTC,CASCPGVFFYEQYF
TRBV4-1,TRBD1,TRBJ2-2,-,TGCGCCAGCAGCTACCGGGACAGGAACACCGGGGAGCTGTTTTTT,CASSYRDRNTGELFF
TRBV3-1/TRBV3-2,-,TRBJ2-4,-,TGTGCCAGCAGCCAAGACCCAGGGGGGAGCATTCAGTACTTC,CASSQDPGGSIQYF
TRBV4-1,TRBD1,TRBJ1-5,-,TGCGCCAGCAGCCTGACAAGGGGGCAGCATAATAGCAATCAGCCCCAGCATTTT,CASSLTRGQHNSNQPQHF
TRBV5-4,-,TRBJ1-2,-,TGTGCCAGCAGCTTAGACCGGGGGTTGGATTATGGCTACACCTTC,CASSLDRGLDYGYTF
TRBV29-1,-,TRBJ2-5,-,TGCAGCACACTAGAGGTGGGAGAGACCCAGTACTTC,CSTLEVGETQYF
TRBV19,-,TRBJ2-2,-,TGTGCCAGTAGTCTCCGGGACACGAGCGCCGGGGAGCTGTTTTTT,CASSLRDTSAGELFF
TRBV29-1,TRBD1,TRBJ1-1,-,TGCAGCGTACGGGACAGCCAGCCCATGAACACTGAAGCTTTCTTT,CSVRDSQPMNTEAFF
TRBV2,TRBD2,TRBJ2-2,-,TGTGCCAGCAGTCAGAGGACTAGCGGGAAATTCACCGGGGAGCTGTTTTTT,CASSQRTSGKFTGELFF
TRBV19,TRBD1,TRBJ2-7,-,TGTGCCAGTAGTACCTACAGGGGTTACGAGCAGTACTTC,CASSTYRGYEQYF
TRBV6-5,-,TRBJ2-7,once,TGTGCCAGCAGTTACCTCGGCACCTCCGGGGAGGAGCAGTACTTC,CASSYLGTSGEEQYF
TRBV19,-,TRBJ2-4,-,TGTGCCAGTAGTATGAGGGCGGCCAAAAACATTCAGTACTTC,CASSMRAAKNIQYF
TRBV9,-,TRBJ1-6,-,TGTGCCAGCAGCGTCGGGACATACAATTCACCCCTCCACTTT,CASSVGTYNSPLHF
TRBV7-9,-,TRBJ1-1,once,TGTGCCAGCAGCTCCAGGAACAGCTTGATGAACACTGAAGCTTTCTTT,CASSSRNSLMNTEAFF
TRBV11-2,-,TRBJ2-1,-,TGTGCCAGCAGCCCACGGGACAGATTAGCGGATGAGCAGTTCTTC,CASSPRDRLADEQFF
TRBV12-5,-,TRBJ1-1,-,TGTGCTAGTAGCGTGAACACTGAAGCTTTCTTT,CASSVNTEAFF
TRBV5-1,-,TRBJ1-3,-,TGCGCCAGCAGCAGGACCGGGACACAGGGAAACACCATATATTTT,CASSRTGTQGNTIYF
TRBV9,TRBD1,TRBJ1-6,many,TGTGCCAGCAGCGCGGGGACAGGCAGTAATTCACCCCTCCACTTT,CASSAGTGSNSPLHF
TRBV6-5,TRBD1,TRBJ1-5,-,TGTGCCAGCGGCGGGACAGGGCGACAGCCCCAGCATTTT,CASGGTGRQPQHF
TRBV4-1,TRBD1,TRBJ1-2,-,TGCGCCAGCAGCGAACAGGGGGACTATGGCTACACCTTC,CASSEQGDYGYTF
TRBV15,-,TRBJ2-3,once,TGTGCCACCAGCAGCGAGGGAGATACGCAGTATTTT,CATSSEGDTQYF
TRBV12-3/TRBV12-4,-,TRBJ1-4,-,TGTGCCAGCAGCTCCAGTATTATAGAAAAACTGTTTTTT,CASSSSIIEKLFF
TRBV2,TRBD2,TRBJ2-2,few,TGTGCCAGCAGCTACATGACTAGCGGGGGACCCGGGGAGCTGTTTTTT,CASSYMTSGGPGELFF
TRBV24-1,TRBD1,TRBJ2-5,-,TGTGCCACCAGTGAACCGTTGGGACAGGGGATCGAGACCCAGTACTTC,CATSEPLGQGIETQYF
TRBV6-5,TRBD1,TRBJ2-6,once,TGTGCCAGCAAAGGGGGCAGCTCTGGGGCCAACGTCCTGACTTTC,CASKGGSSGANVLTF
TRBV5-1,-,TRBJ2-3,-,TGCGCCAGCAGCTTGGGCTTCACTAGCACAGATACGCAGTATTTT,CASSLGFTSTDTQYF
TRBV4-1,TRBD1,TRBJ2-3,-,TGCGCCAGCAGCCAGGTACACCGGGACAGGTCCACAGATACGCAGTATTTT,CASSQVHRDRSTDTQYF
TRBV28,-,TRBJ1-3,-,TGTGCCAGCAGTTTAACAGGGGGAAACACCATATATTTT,CASSLTGGNTIYF
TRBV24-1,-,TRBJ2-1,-,TGTGCCACCAGTGACGGTCAGGGCTTATCCTACAATGAGCAGTTCTTC,CATSDGQGLSYNEQFF
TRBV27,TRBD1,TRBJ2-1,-,TGTGCCAGCAGTTTAACACAGGGGGCCTACAATGAGCAGTTCTTC,CASSLTQGAYNEQFF
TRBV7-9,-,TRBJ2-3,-,TGTGCCAGCAGCTTAGGTAGAGGCCCAGATACGCAGTATTTT,CASSLGRGPDTQYF
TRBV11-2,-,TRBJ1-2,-,TGTGCCAGCAGCGCCCGGGGGGTCTATGGCTACACCTTC,CASSARGVYGYTF
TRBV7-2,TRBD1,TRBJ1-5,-,TGTGCCAGCAGCCCTGGACAGGGCCTTCAGCCCCAGCATTTT,CASSPGQGLQPQHF
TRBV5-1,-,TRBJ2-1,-,TGCGCCAGCAGCATCGACACATCCTACAATGAGCAGTTCTTC,CASSIDTSYNEQFF
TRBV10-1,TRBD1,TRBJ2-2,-,TGCGCCAGCGGGGGACAGGGGTCCGGGGAGCTGTTTTTT,CASGGQGSGELFF
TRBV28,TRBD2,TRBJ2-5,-,TGTGCCAGCAGTTCGGGACTAGCGGGGGGGGAGACCCAGTACTTC,CASSSGLAGGETQYF
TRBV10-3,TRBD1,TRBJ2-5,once,TGTGCCATCAGTGAGTCTACCGACAGGGGAGAGACCCAGTACTTC,CAISESTDRGETQYF
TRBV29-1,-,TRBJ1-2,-,TGCAGCGCCACCGTTTGGAGCTTGGCTAACTATGGCTACACCTTC,CSATVWSLANYGYTF
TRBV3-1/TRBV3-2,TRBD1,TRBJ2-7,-,TGTGCCAGCAGCCCTGGGGGACAGGGGATCTACGAGCAGTACTTC,CASSPGGQGIYEQYF
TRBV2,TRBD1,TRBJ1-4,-,TGTGCCAGCAAAGGGGGCAGCTCAACTAATGAAAAACTGTTTTTT,CASKGGSSTNEKLFF
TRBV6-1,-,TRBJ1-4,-,TGTGCCAGCAGTGAGGGAGGGGTCCTGAGTGAAAAACTGTTTTTT,CASSEGGVLSEKLFF
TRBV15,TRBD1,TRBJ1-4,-,TGTGCCACCAGCAGAGTTGACAGGGGGCAAAATGAAAAACTGTTTTTT,CATSRVDRGQNEKLFF
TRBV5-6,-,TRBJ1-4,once,TGTGCCAGCAGCACTCCCTTACAGGGCGCAACTAATGAAAAACTGTTTTTT,CASSTPLQGATNEKLFF
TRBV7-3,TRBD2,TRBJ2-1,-,TGTGCCAGCAGCCCAGGGACTAGCGGGGTAGTGTGGGGTGAGCAGTTCTTC,CASSPGTSGVVWGEQFF
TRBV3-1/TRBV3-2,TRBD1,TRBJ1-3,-,TGTGCCAGCAGGAAACAGGGGGCGAGTGGAAACACCATATATTTT,CASRKQGASGNTIYF
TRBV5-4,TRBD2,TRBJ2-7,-,TGTGCCAGCAGCACACTGGGCGGGGGGTTCCGCCAGTACTTC,CASSTLGGGFRQYF
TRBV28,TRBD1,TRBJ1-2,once,TGTGCCAGTTGGGACAGGGGGACAATTATCAATGGCTACACCTTC,CASWDRGTIINGYTF
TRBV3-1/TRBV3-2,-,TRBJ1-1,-,TGTGTCAGCAGCCAAGATTCGTCCCCGAACACTGAAGCTTTCTTT,CVSSQDSSPNTEAFF
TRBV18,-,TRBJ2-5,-,TGTGCCAGCTCACCATGGGGGGAGAGAGAGACCCAGTACTTC,CASSPWGERETQYF
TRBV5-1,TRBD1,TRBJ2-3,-,TGCGCCAGCGCGGCAGGACAGGGGGCGGGGGATACGCAGTATTTT,CASAAGQGAGDTQYF
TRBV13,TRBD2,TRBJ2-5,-,TGTGCCAGCAGCTTAGTGTCCGGGGGGGCTGGGGAGACCCAGTACTTC,CASSLVSGGAGETQYF
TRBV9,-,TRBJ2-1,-,TGTGCCAGCAGCACATCCGGGACAATCAATGAGCAGTTCTTC,CASSTSGTINEQFF